What follows are 24 T cell receptor beta chains derived from one specimen sequenced in a study of OX40 agonist ivuxolimab in advanced cancers. Sequencing used immunoSEQ multiplex PCR; TCRdb keeps in-frame clones, though not all of them. The sample lists some 99,000 clones, approximately 94% seen once, with more than 0.15% in the top ten. The sample was CD4+ or CD8+ T cells sorted from blood, taken in a trial of the OX40 agonist ivuxolimab. These receptors were obtained from an adult with an advanced solid tumor such as melanoma, head and neck, liver or kidney cancer.

The gene calls are TRBV7-6 and TRBJ2-3; D possibly corresponds to TRBD2 (5 bases). Germline CDR1 SGHVS, CDR2 FNYEAQ. The CDR3 spans 17 residues. Trimming left V 5 bases short and J 1 base short, with 19 bases between. The CDR3 DNA is TGTGCCAGCAGCCACCCTGGAGGAATGCTTGGCACAGATACGCAGTATTTT. It codes for CASSHPGGMLGTDTQYF.

The J gene is TRBJ2-5, the V gene TRBV18, with D unresolved. CDR1 and CDR2 from the germline V gene are KGHSH and LQKENI. The ends were cut back, 6 bases at V and 1 base at J, with 18 bases in the middle. The CDR3 is 16 residues long. CDR3 sequence reads: CASSPGRLGAQETQYF. The CDR3 DNA follows: TGTGCCAGCTCCCCAGGCAGGCTAGGTGCCCAAGAGACCCAGTACTTC. Full variable domain (outside the CDR3, taken from reference TRBV18 and TRBJ2-5): NAGVMQNPRHLVRRRGQEARLRCSPMKGHSHVYWYRQLPEEGLKFMVYLQKENIIDESGMPKERFSAEFPKEGPSILRIQQVVRGDSAAYFCASSPGRLGAQETQYFGPGTRLLVL.

This sequence joins TRBV18 and TRBJ2-3; possibly TRBD1 for D (5 bases). V dropped 1 base and J dropped 0 bases, with 8 bases sitting between them. The length of the CDR3 is 15 residues. The germline gives CDR1 KGHSH, CDR2 LQKENI. The CDR3: CASSPQGLSTDTQYF. The CDR3 coding sequence is TGTGCCAGCTCACCACAGGGGCTCAGCACAGATACGCAGTATTTT.

The rearrangement links TRBV27 to TRBJ2-2; D gene ambiguous. The V end lost 7 bases, the J end lost 2 bases, and 5 bases lay between the germline ends. This CDR3 region has 12 residues. The germline CDR1 and CDR2 sequences are MNHEY and SMNVEV (reference sequence). This CDR3 reads CASIKNTGELFF. Written as DNA, the CDR3 is TGTGCCAGCATTAAAAACACCGGGGAGCTGTTTTTT.

This chain uses TRBV27 with TRBJ1-2, with a possible D match to TRBD1 (6 bases). CDR1 is MNHEY and CDR2 is SMNVEV in the germline V gene (reference sequence). The CDR3 sequence is 14 residues long. Trimming took off 4 bases at V and 2 bases at J, with 11 bases between the two ends. Here the CDR3 DNA reads TGTGCCAGCAGTTCCTTGGACAGAAACTATGGCTACACCTTC. As protein: CASSSLDRNYGYTF.

The rearrangement joins TRBV11-2 to TRBJ1-1; D is unclear. This CDR3 spans 13 amino acids. The V and J ends lost 0 bases and 7 bases respectively, with 9 bases between them. Germline loops: CDR1 SGHAT, CDR2 FQNNGV. CDR3 nucleotide sequence: TGTGCCAGCAGCTTAGACCGTACAGTTGAAGCTTTCTTT. Encoded protein: CASSLDRTVEAFF.

The gene calls are TRBV11-2 and TRBJ2-5; D not certain. Germline values: CDR1 SGHAT, CDR2 FQNNGV. CDR3 length: 13 amino acids. With 4 bases removed from V and 0 bases from J, the gap between germline ends came to 6 bases. CDR3 in amino acids: CASSSNNQETQYF. The DNA for the CDR3 is TGTGCCAGCAGCTCTAATAACCAAGAGACCCAGTACTTC.

This clone has a single count. J is TRBJ2-7 and V is TRBV11-2; 9 nucleotides align to TRBD2. V trimming: 4 bases; J trimming: 1 base; junction bases outside the gene matches: 11. Germline assignment: CDR1 SGHAT and CDR2 FQNNGV. The CDR3 sequence is 17 residues long. CDR3 amino acids: CASSSRALAGRSYEQYF. DNA for the CDR3: TGTGCCAGCAGCTCCCGAGCCCTAGCGGGGCGGTCCTACGAGCAGTACTTC.

The rearrangement uses TRBV29-1 and TRBJ1-1; D gene uncertain. The ends were cut back, 5 bases at V and 0 bases at J, with 13 bases in the middle. The CDR3 loop spans 14 amino acids. From germline, CDR1 is SQVTM and CDR2 ANQGSEA. The CDR3 region has the DNA TGCAGCGTTAGGGCAGGAGTTATGAACACTGAAGCTTTCTTT. This translates into CSVRAGVMNTEAFF. The entire variable domain, with the rest obtained from reference TRBV29-1 and TRBJ1-1, is as follows: SAVISQKPSRDICQRGTSLTIQCQVDSQVTMMFWYRQQPGQSLTLIATANQGSEATYESGFVIDKFPISRPNLTFSTLTVSNMSPEDSSIYLCSVRAGVMNTEAFFGQGTRLTVV.

The chain has TRBV11-3 and TRBJ1-1; a possible D gene is TRBD1 (6 bases). Trimming took off 3 bases at V and 0 bases at J, with 14 bases between the two ends. CDR3 length: 16 residues. The germline gives CDR1 SGHNT, CDR2 YENEEA. Here the CDR3 reads CASSFGNRDMNTEAFF. The DNA of the CDR3 is TGTGCCAGCAGCTTCGGCAACAGGGACATGAACACTGAAGCTTTCTTT. The complete variable domain, with remaining parts taken from reference TRBV11-3 and TRBJ1-1, reads EAGVVQSPRYKIIEKKQPVAFWCNPISGHNTLYWYLQNLGQGPELLIRYENEEAVDDSQLPKDRFSAERLKGVDSTLKIQPAELGDSAVYLCASSFGNRDMNTEAFFGQGTRLTVV.

V and J are TRBV30 and TRBJ1-1; TRBD1 agrees at 10 bases. The length of the CDR3 is 17 residues. The germline gives CDR1 GTSNPN, CDR2 SVGIG (reference sequence). Trimming took 4 bases from V and 7 from J; bases not matched to a gene: 18. The CDR3 DNA sequence: TGTGCCTGGACTCTTCACCTCTACCGGGACAGGGGCCTTGAAGCTTTCTTT. Translation: CAWTLHLYRDRGLEAFF.

The chain links TRBV5-3 to TRBJ2-1, with D possibly TRBD2 on 5 matching bases. TRBV5-3 is recorded as an ORF, its role being uncertain. V was clipped by 0 bases and J by 9 bases, with 13 bases between them. This CDR3 has 14 residues. CDR3 loop: CARSLGLLVCEQFF. The CDR3, as DNA: TGTGCCAGAAGCTTGGGTCTACTAGTTTGTGAGCAGTTCTTC.

The chain employs TRBV7-2 and TRBJ1-2, with 8 bases aligning to TRBD1. Germline lookup yields CDR1 SGHTA and CDR2 FQGNSA. V dropped 7 bases and J dropped 7; count of bases not matched to a gene: 14. This CDR3 has 15 amino acids. CDR3 protein: CASTNQGGQAAGYTF. The CDR3, as DNA: TGTGCCAGCACCAACCAGGGGGGACAGGCCGCTGGCTACACCTTC.

This clone showed up just once. The chain links TRBV28 to TRBJ1-1; the match to TRBD1 covers 7 bases. There are 13 residues in the CDR3. V shed 3 bases and J 6 bases; nucleotides not matched to a gene: 4. Germline values: CDR1 MDHEN, CDR2 SYDVKM. CDR3 protein: CASSLRQGPEAFF. The CDR3 DNA follows: TGTGCCAGCAGTTTGAGACAGGGTCCTGAAGCTTTCTTT.

The chain joins TRBV25-1 to TRBJ1-4, with a weak D call TRBD1 (5 bases). V lost 5 bases to trimming and J lost 4 bases, with 14 bases between them. Germline CDR1 MGHDK, CDR2 SYGVNS. The CDR3 runs to 15 residues. This chain's CDR3 is CASSTTRAFNEKLFF. The CDR3 DNA sequence: TGTGCCAGCAGTACGACCAGGGCGTTTAATGAAAAACTGTTTTTT.

The rearrangement uses TRBV5-4 and TRBJ2-5; a possible D gene is TRBD1 (5 bases). Germline V lookup: CDR1 SGHNT, CDR2 YYREEE (reference sequence). V lost 6 bases, J lost 4 bases, and 13 bases lay in between. The CDR3 has 13 residues. DNA for the CDR3: TGTGCCAGCACCCCCGTCCAGGGAGAGACCCAGTACTTC. Encoded protein: CASTPVQGETQYF.

The gene calls are TRBV4-1 and TRBJ2-3, with unresolved D. Germline lookup yields CDR1 MGHRA and CDR2 YSYEKL. This CDR3 has 14 residues. V was trimmed by 1 base and J by 13 bases, leaving 18 bases between them. The CDR3 here is CASSQGGPGRSEYF. DNA for the CDR3: TGCGCCAGCAGCCAAGGGGGTCCTGGACGTTCGGAGTATTTT.

The J gene is TRBJ2-1, the V gene TRBV7-3; the match to TRBD2 covers 7 bases. Per the germline V gene, CDR1 is SGHTA and CDR2 is FQGTGA. This CDR3 is 15 amino acids long. J gave up 4 bases and V 5 bases, and 8 bases lay outside the gene matches. The DNA of the CDR3 is TGTGCCAGCAGCCGGACGGGCGGGGGTTACAATGAGCAGTTCTTC. Encoded protein: CASSRTGGGYNEQFF.

V usage is TRBV19 and J usage is TRBJ1-1, with D perhaps matching TRBD1 (5 bases). With 3 bases removed from V and 5 bases from J, the gap between germline ends came to 19 bases. Germline lookup yields CDR1 LNHDA and CDR2 SQIVND (reference sequence). The CDR3 is 16 residues long. DNA for the CDR3: TGTGCCAGTAGTATTCTCGAAGGCAGGGCGGGAACTGAAGCTTTCTTT. Residues: CASSILEGRAGTEAFF.

This clone was picked up one time. The chain has TRBV19 and TRBJ2-4; the D call may be TRBD1 or TRBD2 (7 bases each). Germline V lookup: CDR1 LNHDA, CDR2 SQIVND (reference sequence). The CDR3 contains 16 residues. Trimming pared 8 bases from V and 0 bases from J, leaving 17 bases between. This chain's CDR3 is CASGEGTAVAKNIQYF. For the CDR3, the DNA is TGTGCCAGTGGGGAGGGGACAGCGGTAGCCAAAAACATTCAGTACTTC.

J is TRBJ2-4 and V is TRBV6-5; 7 bases match TRBD1. This CDR3 is built from 14 residues. With V trimmed by 4 bases and J by 8 bases, 8 bases remained unmatched. From germline, CDR1 is MNHEY and CDR2 SVGAGI. This CDR3 reads CASSSRQGRDIQYF. In DNA, the CDR3 is TGTGCCAGCAGTTCCCGACAGGGAAGGGACATTCAGTACTTC.

The V call is TRBV15, the J call TRBJ2-5, with unresolved D. V dropped 1 base and J dropped 3 bases, with 9 bases sitting between them. CDR1 is LNHNV, CDR2 YYDKDF, per germline (reference sequence). The length of the CDR3 is 14 residues. CDR3 region: CATSRGRAKETQYF. CDR3 sequence (DNA): TGTGCCACCAGCAGAGGAAGGGCTAAAGAGACCCAGTACTTC. The full variable domain, in which reference TRBV15 and TRBJ2-5 provide the parts outside the CDR3, is DAMVIQNPRYQVTQFGKPVTLSCSQTLNHNVMYWYQQKSSQAPKLLFHYYDKDFNNEADTPDNFQSRRPNTSFCFLDIRSPGLGDTAMYLCATSRGRAKETQYFGPGTRLLVL.

V usage is TRBV6-1 and J usage is TRBJ2-7; no firm D call. The CDR3 totals 12 residues. Germline CDR1 reads MNHNS; CDR2 reads SASEGT. The V gene lost 2 bases and the J gene lost 5 bases, with 7 bases spanning the gap. This CDR3 is CASSESINEQYF. CDR3 nucleotides: TGTGCCAGCAGTGAAAGTATCAACGAGCAGTACTTC.

The chain has TRBV5-5 and TRBJ2-3; TRBD1 matches at 12 bases. The CDR3 loop spans 18 amino acids. Trimming took 0 bases from V and 3 from J; bases not matched to a gene: 8. Per germline, CDR1 SGHKS and CDR2 YYEKEE (reference sequence). The CDR3 DNA reads as TGTGCCAGCAGCTTGGTCCGGGGGACAGGGGGCACTACAGATACGCAGTATTTT. Translating it yields CASSLVRGTGGTTDTQYF.